Listed below are T cell receptor beta chains from one sample, sequenced in a study of blood T cell repertoires in COVID-19. The repertoire was sequenced with immunoSEQ multiplex PCR; TCRdb's copy has only in-frame clones and lacks some. Of 300,000 to 400,000 clones in the sample, about four fifths are singletons; the top ten hold just under 3%. Material for sequencing was peripheral blood. The receptors were sampled from a man between 25 and 39 years old with active or convalescent COVID-19. CDR3s include the opening cysteine and the closing phenylalanine or tryptophan. A D gene is named only where the DNA matches it firmly. Clone sizes are given selectively: once, few, many, or a class where the clone is expanded.

clone size	V gene	D gene	J gene	CDR3 length	CDR3 protein	CDR3 DNA
-	TRBV28	TRBD1	TRBJ1-6	15	CASRPPGQGKSPLHF	TGTGCCAGCAGACCTCCGGGACAGGGAAAATCACCCCTCCACTTT
many	TRBV14	TRBD1	TRBJ2-1	17	CASSLETGPSSYNEQFF	TGTGCCAGCAGCCTAGAGACAGGGCCCAGCTCCTACAATGAGCAGTTCTTC
-	TRBV4-1	-	TRBJ2-5	14	CASSPPTPSETQYF	TGCGCCAGCAGCCCCCCTACCCCCTCGGAGACCCAGTACTTC
-	TRBV10-3	-	TRBJ2-6	14	CAISITGGANVLTF	TGTGCCATCAGTATAACAGGGGGGGCCAACGTCCTGACTTTC
-	TRBV5-6	TRBD1	TRBJ1-1	12	CASSLWDREAFF	TGTGCCAGCAGCTTATGGGACAGGGAAGCTTTCTTT
-	TRBV6-1	TRBD2	TRBJ2-2	17	CASSEARGLAFTGELFF	TGTGCCAGCAGTGAAGCAAGGGGACTAGCCTTTACCGGGGAGCTGTTTTTT
-	TRBV7-9	TRBD2	TRBJ2-3	15	CASSRGLAGADTQYF	TGTGCCAGCAGCAGAGGACTAGCGGGAGCTGATACGCAGTATTTT
-	TRBV4-1	TRBD2	TRBJ2-6	17	CASSPSGGPSGANVLTF	TGCGCCAGCAGCCCATCGGGGGGACCCTCTGGGGCCAACGTCCTGACTTTC
-	TRBV5-4	-	TRBJ1-4	14	CASSFKQGDEKLFF	TGTGCCAGCAGCTTCAAACAGGGAGATGAAAAACTGTTTTTT
-	TRBV12-3/TRBV12-4	-	TRBJ2-7	13	CASRLGRSYEQYF	TGTGCCAGCAGGCTGGGGCGGTCCTACGAGCAGTACTTC
once	TRBV20-1	-	TRBJ1-4	11	CSASDQEKLFF	TGCAGTGCTAGCGATCAGGAAAAACTGTTTTTT
-	TRBV7-9	TRBD2	TRBJ2-7	14	CASSLRGLADEQYF	TGTGCCAGCAGCTTGAGGGGACTAGCGGACGAGCAGTACTTC
-	TRBV7-9	-	TRBJ2-7	14	CASSPEGGVLEQYF	TGTGCCAGCAGCCCAGAGGGTGGGGTTCTGGAGCAGTACTTC
-	TRBV6-2/TRBV6-3	TRBD2	TRBJ2-1	17	CASSWGLAGRVRDEQFF	TGTGCCAGCAGTTGGGGGTTAGCGGGGAGAGTAAGGGATGAGCAGTTCTTC
-	TRBV4-1	-	TRBJ1-2	19	CPSSRFHLRVTGQNYGYTF	TGCCCCAGCAGCCGATTCCACCTCAGGGTTACGGGTCAGAACTATGGCTACACCTTC
-	TRBV6-5	-	TRBJ1-2	12	CASRDSDYGYTF	TGTGCCAGCAGGGACAGCGACTATGGCTACACCTTC
-	TRBV20-1	TRBD1	TRBJ2-1	15	CSASRTGGGYNEQFF	TGCAGTGCTAGTCGGACAGGGGGGGGGTACAATGAGCAGTTCTTC
-	TRBV9	-	TRBJ1-1	15	CASSPLAGMNTEAFF	TGTGCCAGCAGCCCTCTGGCAGGGATGAACACTGAAGCTTTCTTT
-	TRBV3-1/TRBV3-2	TRBD2	TRBJ2-1	16	CASSQEVGRGNNEQFF	TGTGCCAGCAGCCAAGAAGTCGGGCGGGGGAACAATGAGCAGTTCTTC
once	TRBV4-2	-	TRBJ2-7	14	CASSPARPGDEQYF	TGTGCCAGCAGCCCCGCTCGGCCGGGGGACGAGCAGTACTTC
-	TRBV3-1/TRBV3-2	-	TRBJ2-3	16	CASSQDWFRDGDTQYF	TGTGCCAGCAGCCAAGATTGGTTCAGGGATGGAGATACGCAGTATTTT
-	TRBV28	TRBD2	TRBJ2-7	14	CASRFSGRLSEQYF	TGTGCCAGCAGATTTAGCGGGAGGCTAAGCGAGCAGTACTTC
-	TRBV6-5	-	TRBJ1-1	14	CASSWSHGLTEAFF	TGTGCCAGCAGTTGGTCCCACGGACTCACTGAAGCTTTCTTT
-	TRBV7-3	TRBD2	TRBJ2-1	15	CASSSLAGGHNEQFF	TGTGCCAGCAGCTCCTTAGCGGGGGGGCATAATGAGCAGTTCTTC
-	TRBV5-6	-	TRBJ1-2	16	CASSLFNVVEVYGYTF	TGTGCCAGCAGCTTGTTTAATGTGGTAGAGGTCTATGGCTACACCTTC
-	TRBV2	TRBD1	TRBJ1-2	14	CASSDDRGLGGYTF	TGTGCCAGCAGTGATGACAGGGGGCTTGGGGGCTACACCTTC
-	TRBV21-1	-	TRBJ2-2	18	CASSNRDRAVSRPGELFF	TGTGCCAGCAGCAACCGGGACAGGGCAGTATCACGACCCGGGGAGCTGTTTTTT
-	TRBV24-1	TRBD1	TRBJ1-5	15	CATGRGITGDQPQHF	TGTGCCACCGGCAGGGGGATTACGGGGGATCAGCCCCAGCATTTT
few	TRBV28	-	TRBJ1-5	11	CASSLGQPQHF	TGTGCCAGCAGTTTAGGCCAGCCCCAGCATTTT
-	TRBV28	-	TRBJ1-1	14	CASSPQGGREEAFF	TGTGCCAGCAGTCCCCAAGGGGGGCGGGAGGAGGCTTTCTTT
few	TRBV10-3	TRBD2	TRBJ2-3	13	CATKREDTDTQYF	TGTGCCACTAAGCGGGAGGACACAGATACGCAGTATTTT
-	TRBV30	-	TRBJ1-1	13	CAWTTGLNTEAFF	TGTGCCTGGACTACAGGGTTGAACACTGAAGCTTTCTTT
once	TRBV30	-	TRBJ1-1	12	CARGGPFGLVFF	TGTGCCCGGGGAGGGCCCTTCGGGTTGGTTTTCTTT
-	TRBV18	TRBD1	TRBJ1-6	16	CASSPPTGQGNSPLHF	TGTGCCAGCTCACCACCAACAGGACAGGGGAATTCACCCCTCCACTTT
-	TRBV30	TRBD2	TRBJ2-6	17	CAWSVERGVPGANVLTF	TGTGCCTGGAGTGTAGAGCGGGGGGTCCCGGGGGCCAACGTCCTGACTTTC
-	TRBV7-3	-	TRBJ2-1	14	CASSLSLGITEQFF	TGTGCCAGCAGCTTAAGCCTCGGGATAACTGAGCAGTTCTTC
-	TRBV6-2/TRBV6-3	-	TRBJ2-7	16	CASSYDLRGTPYEQYF	TGTGCCAGCAGTTACGACCTGAGGGGGACACCCTACGAGCAGTACTTC
once	TRBV28	TRBD1	TRBJ1-4	14	CASRDGTGHEKLFF	TGTGCCAGCAGGGACGGGACAGGACATGAAAAACTGTTTTTT
-	TRBV19	-	TRBJ1-2	15	CASSSPAGPHYGYTF	TGTGCCAGTAGTTCTCCGGCAGGGCCTCACTATGGCTACACCTTC
-	TRBV4-3	-	TRBJ1-5	15	CASSQDVVSNQPQHF	TGCGCCAGCAGCCAAGATGTCGTTAGCAATCAGCCCCAGCATTTT
-	TRBV3-1/TRBV3-2	-	TRBJ2-7	12	CASGSGNYEQYF	TGTGCCAGCGGGTCAGGGAACTACGAGCAGTACTTC
-	TRBV4-2	-	TRBJ2-1	17	CASSQDSGVPVNNEQFF	TGTGCCAGCAGCCAAGACAGCGGCGTCCCCGTTAACAATGAGCAGTTCTTC
-	TRBV18	TRBD2	TRBJ2-3	15	CASSPRLAGGDTQYF	TGTGCCAGCTCACCTAGACTAGCGGGAGGGGATACGCAGTATTTT
-	TRBV12-2	-	TRBJ2-5	16	CASRFRRGINRETQYF	TGTGCAAGTCGCTTTCGCAGGGGGATCAATCGAGAGACCCAGTACTTC
once	TRBV29-1	-	TRBJ1-2	13	CSVGTVSNYGYTF	TGCAGCGTTGGGACAGTCTCTAACTATGGCTACACCTTC
few	TRBV3-1/TRBV3-2	TRBD1	TRBJ1-3	14	CASSQGTAGNTIYF	TGTGCCAGCAGCCAGGGGACAGCAGGAAACACCATATATTTT
-	TRBV9	TRBD2	TRBJ2-7	15	CASSVGGSVRDEQYF	TGTGCCAGCAGCGTAGGCGGGAGTGTTAGAGACGAGCAGTACTTC
once	TRBV12-3/TRBV12-4	-	TRBJ2-7	12	CASSSSSYEQYF	TGTGCCAGCAGCTCCAGCTCCTACGAGCAGTACTTC
-	TRBV30	-	TRBJ1-5	13	CAWSVRESQPQHF	TGTGCCTGGAGTGTACGGGAGTCTCAGCCCCAGCATTTT
-	TRBV9	-	TRBJ2-3	12	CASSVGPDTQYF	TGTGCCAGCAGCGTAGGTCCGGATACGCAGTATTTT
-	TRBV6-2/TRBV6-3	-	TRBJ1-3	13	CASSGQTGNTIYF	TGTGCCAGCAGTGGGCAGACTGGAAACACCATATATTTT
-	TRBV18	-	TRBJ2-6	16	CASSPTLNSGANVLTF	TGTGCCAGCTCACCGACACTGAACTCTGGGGCCAACGTCCTGACTTTC
-	TRBV11-2	-	TRBJ2-7	13	CASSSGLPYEQYF	TGTGCCAGCAGCTCGGGACTGCCCTACGAGCAGTACTTC
few	TRBV3-1/TRBV3-2	-	TRBJ1-2	12	CATPISRRGYTF	TGTGCCACCCCCATCTCTAGGAGAGGCTACACCTTC
-	TRBV18	TRBD2	TRBJ2-6	17	CASSPTSANSGANVLTF	TGTGCCAGCTCGCCGACTAGCGCTAACTCTGGGGCCAACGTCCTGACTTTC
-	TRBV6-5	-	TRBJ1-2	14	CARGRGEGDYGYTF	TGTGCCAGAGGGAGGGGGGAGGGAGACTATGGCTACACCTTC
-	TRBV27	-	TRBJ2-1	13	CASSFRVNDEQFF	TGTGCCAGCAGTTTCCGGGTTAACGATGAGCAGTTCTTC